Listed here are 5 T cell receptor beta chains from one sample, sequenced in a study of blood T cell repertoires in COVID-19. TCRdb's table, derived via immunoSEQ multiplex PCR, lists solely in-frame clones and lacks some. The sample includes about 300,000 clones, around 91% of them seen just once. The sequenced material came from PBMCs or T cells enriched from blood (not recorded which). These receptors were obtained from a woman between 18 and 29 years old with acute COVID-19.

CDR3 protein: CASSQDGSGRGGRSSYEQYF. The CDR3 DNA is TGCGCCAGCAGCCAAGACGGGTCCGGTAGAGGGGGCCGAAGCTCCTACGAGCAGTACTTC. The chain recombines TRBV4-1 with TRBJ2-7; 7 bases are shared with TRBD1. The germline V gene encodes CDR1 MGHRA and CDR2 YSYEKL. The CDR3 extends over 20 amino acids. Unmatched junction bases numbered 17, after V lost 0 bases and J lost 0 bases.

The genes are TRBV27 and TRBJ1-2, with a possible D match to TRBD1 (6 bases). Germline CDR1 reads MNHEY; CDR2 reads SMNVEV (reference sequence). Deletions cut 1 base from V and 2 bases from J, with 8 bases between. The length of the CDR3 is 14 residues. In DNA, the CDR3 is TGTGCCAGCAGTTTATTGCAGGGGAACTATGGCTACACCTTC. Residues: CASSLLQGNYGYTF.

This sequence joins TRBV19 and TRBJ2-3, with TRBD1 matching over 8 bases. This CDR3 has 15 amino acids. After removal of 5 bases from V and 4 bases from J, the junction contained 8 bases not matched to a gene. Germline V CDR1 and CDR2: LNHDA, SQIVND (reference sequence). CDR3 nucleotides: TGTGCCAGTAGTGAACTGAGACAGGGGCCAGATACGCAGTATTTT. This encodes CASSELRQGPDTQYF. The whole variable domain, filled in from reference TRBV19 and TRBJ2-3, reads DGGITQSPKYLFRKEGQNVTLSCEQNLNHDAMYWYRQDPGQGLRLIYYSQIVNDFQKGDIAEGYSVSREKKESFPLTVTSAQKNPTAFYLCASSELRQGPDTQYFGPGTRLTVL.

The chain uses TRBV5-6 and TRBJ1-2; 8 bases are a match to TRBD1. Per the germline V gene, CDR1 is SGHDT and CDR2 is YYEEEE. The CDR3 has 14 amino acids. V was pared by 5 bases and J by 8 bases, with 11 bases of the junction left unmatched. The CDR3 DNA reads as TGTGCCAGCAGTGGTTTTGCGACAGGGGAAGGCTACACCTTC. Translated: CASSGFATGEGYTF. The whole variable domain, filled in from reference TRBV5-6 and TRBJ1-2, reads DAGVTQSPTHLIKTRGQQVTLRCSPKSGHDTVSWYQQALGQGPQFIFQYYEEEERQRGNFPDRFSGHQFPNYSSELNVNALLLGDSALYLCASSGFATGEGYTFGSGTRLTVV.

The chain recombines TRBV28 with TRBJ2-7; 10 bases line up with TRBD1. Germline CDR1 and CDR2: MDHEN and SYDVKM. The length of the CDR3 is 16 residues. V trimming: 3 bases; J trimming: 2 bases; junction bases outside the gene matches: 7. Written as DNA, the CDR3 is TGTGCCAGCAGTTTGACCCCTGGACAGGGGGCCTACGAGCAGTACTTC. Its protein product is CASSLTPGQGAYEQYF.